Below, one TCR beta chain is given with its context. What it recognizes is unknown. At about 310,000 cells each, triplicate sorts were carried out for each CD8+ T cell subset. The sample comes from a study of CXCR3-negative and CXCR3-positive naive CD8 T cells. Study results and caveats: The study found that naive CXCR3-negative and CXCR3-positive cells shared TRBV-TRBJ usage, while memory cells differed.

The method, 5' RACE with UMI labels, was used to prepare the TRB cDNA libraries. Each CDR3 protein gets one entry in TCRdb, which reprocessed the 5' RACE reads and gives no DNA. The table counts some 39,000 distinct CDR3 sequences; more than 1.5% lies in the top ten. CDR1 and CDR2 (germline): DFQATT, SNEGSKA (reference sequence). The CDR3 contains 15 residues. The sample consisted of naive CXCR3- CD8+ T cells from blood. The subset: CD45RO-CCR7+CD27+CD95- naive CD8+ T cells lacking CXCR3 (TNR3-). The V call is TRBV20-1, the J call TRBJ2-7; the D gene TCRdb calls, TRBD1, cannot be checked with no DNA. This clonotype originated in a human donor in good health. Some clones in this sample may be carry-over from other donors' samples. The chain's CDR3 is CSASGVDKVIYEQYF.